This T cell receptor beta chain was recorded in a study of cytomegalovirus exposure and HLA in healthy donors. The donors were members of the validation cohort, which comprised 120 subjects and was separate from the first cohort of 670 or so subjects. The CDR3 runs to 14 residues. Trimming stripped 1 base from V and 3 bases from J, with 9 bases between. CDR1 is LNHNV and CDR2 is YYDKDF in the germline V gene (reference sequence). General study findings and limits: The study listed around 150 cytomegalovirus-associated TCR beta chains. Usually a TCR sequence was rare, but some public TCRs were found in many donors.

Worth noting for this clone: Its antigen is unknown.

Measured with immunoSEQ multiplex PCR; TCRdb has only the in-frame clones, and not every one. The sample has hundreds of thousands of clones; 70% to 90% are singletons. The receptor comes from a woman between 18 and 29 years old in good health and CMV-seronegative. What was sequenced was PBMCs. V gene TRBV15 combines with J gene TRBJ1-2; D uncertain. CDR3 in amino acids: CATSRGPSYYGYTF. As DNA, the CDR3 is TGTGCCACCAGCAGAGGGCCCTCTTACTATGGCTACACCTTC.